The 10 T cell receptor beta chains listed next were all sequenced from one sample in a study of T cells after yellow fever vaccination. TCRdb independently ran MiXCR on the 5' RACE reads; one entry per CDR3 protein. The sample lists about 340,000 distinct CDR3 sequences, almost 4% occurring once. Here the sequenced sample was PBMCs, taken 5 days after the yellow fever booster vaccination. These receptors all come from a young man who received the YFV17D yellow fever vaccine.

CDR3 in DNA: TGCGCCAGCAGCTTTATTACCGCCGGGACGGCGGGTACAGGCTACACCTTC. Translated: CASSFITAGTAGTGYTF. The chain joins TRBV5-1 to TRBJ1-2, with D tentatively TRBD1 (5 bases). CDR1 and CDR2 from the germline V gene are SGHRS and YFSETQ. The V end lost 2 bases, the J end lost 8 bases, and 25 bases lay between the germline ends. The CDR3 is 17 residues long.

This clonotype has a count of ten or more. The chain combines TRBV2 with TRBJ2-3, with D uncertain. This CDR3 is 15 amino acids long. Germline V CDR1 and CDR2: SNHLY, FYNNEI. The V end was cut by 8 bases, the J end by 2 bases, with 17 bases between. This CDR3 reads CASHFDPTNTDTQYF. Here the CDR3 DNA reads TGTGCCAGCCACTTTGACCCGACAAACACAGATACGCAGTATTTT.

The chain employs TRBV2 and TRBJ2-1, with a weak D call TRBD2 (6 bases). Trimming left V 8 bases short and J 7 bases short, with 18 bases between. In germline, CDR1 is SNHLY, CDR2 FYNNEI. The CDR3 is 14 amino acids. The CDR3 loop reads CASGGVVGGNEQFF. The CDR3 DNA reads TGTGCCAGCGGCGGGGTAGTTGGTGGAAATGAGCAGTTCTTC.

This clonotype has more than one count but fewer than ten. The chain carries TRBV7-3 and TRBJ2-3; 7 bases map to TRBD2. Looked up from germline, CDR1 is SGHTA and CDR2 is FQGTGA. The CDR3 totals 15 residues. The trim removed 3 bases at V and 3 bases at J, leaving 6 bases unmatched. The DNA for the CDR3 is TGTGCCAGCAGCTTTGGGGGGGGATTGACAGATACGCAGTATTTT. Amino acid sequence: CASSFGGGLTDTQYF.

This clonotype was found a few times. The CDR3 here is CASSYYDVPGELFF. For the CDR3, the DNA is TGTGCCAGCAGTTATTATGACGTTCCCGGGGAGCTGTTTTTT. The chain recombines TRBV6-2 or TRBV6-3 with TRBJ2-2; D is unclear. This CDR3 spans 14 amino acids. CDR1 is MNHEY and CDR2 is SVGEGT in the germline V gene. Trimming left V 3 bases short and J 6 bases short, with 11 bases between.

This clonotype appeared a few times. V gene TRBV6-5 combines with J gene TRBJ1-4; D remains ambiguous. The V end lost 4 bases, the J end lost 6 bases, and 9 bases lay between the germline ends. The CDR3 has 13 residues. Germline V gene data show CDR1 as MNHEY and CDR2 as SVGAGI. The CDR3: CASSSWPDEKLFF. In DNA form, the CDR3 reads TGTGCCAGCAGTTCCTGGCCGGATGAAAAACTGTTTTTT.

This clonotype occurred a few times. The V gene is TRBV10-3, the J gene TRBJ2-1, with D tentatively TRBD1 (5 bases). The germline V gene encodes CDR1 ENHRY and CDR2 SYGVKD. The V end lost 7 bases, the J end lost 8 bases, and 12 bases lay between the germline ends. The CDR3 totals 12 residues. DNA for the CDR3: TGTGCCATCACCGATGACAGAGATGAGCAGTTCTTC. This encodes CAITDDRDEQFF.

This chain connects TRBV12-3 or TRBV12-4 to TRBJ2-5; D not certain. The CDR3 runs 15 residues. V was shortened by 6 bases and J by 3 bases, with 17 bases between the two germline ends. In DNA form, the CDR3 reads TGTGCCAGCAGCCCCCAGGCGGATCGTAAAGAGACCCAGTACTTC. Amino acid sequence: CASSPQADRKETQYF.

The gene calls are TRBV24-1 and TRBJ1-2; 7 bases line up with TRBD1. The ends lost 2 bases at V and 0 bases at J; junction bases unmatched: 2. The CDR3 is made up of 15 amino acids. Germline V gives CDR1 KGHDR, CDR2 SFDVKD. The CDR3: CATSDSGTANYGYTF. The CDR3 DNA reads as TGTGCCACCAGTGATTCCGGGACAGCTAACTATGGCTACACCTTC.

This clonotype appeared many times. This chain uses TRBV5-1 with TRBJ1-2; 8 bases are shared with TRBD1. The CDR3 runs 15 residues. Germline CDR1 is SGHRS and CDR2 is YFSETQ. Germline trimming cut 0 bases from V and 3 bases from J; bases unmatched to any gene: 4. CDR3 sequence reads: CASSLAGGEDYGYTF. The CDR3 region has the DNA TGCGCCAGCAGCTTGGCAGGGGGCGAGGACTATGGCTACACCTTC.